The TCR beta chain described here comes from a study of T cells in tuberculosis. Trimming removed 3 bases from V and 3 bases from J, with 14 bases in between. This CDR3 comprises 16 residues. The germline gives CDR1 LGHNA, CDR2 YNFKEQ. This table comes from immunoSEQ multiplex PCR, and its TCRdb copy is limited to in-frame clones, with some not included. Of around 29,000 clones listed, roughly 93% are singletons. The V and J genes are TRBV4-2 and TRBJ2-2, with TRBD1 as a possible D gene (6 bases). Sequencing was done on a sample of PBMCs. The TCR was taken from a donor aged 10-29 years with latent tuberculosis or without tuberculosis infection. The CDR3 DNA follows: TGTGCCAGCAGCCAGGGGGCGGGCCTCCACACCGGGGAGCTGTTTTTT. Its translation: CASSQGAGLHTGELFF.